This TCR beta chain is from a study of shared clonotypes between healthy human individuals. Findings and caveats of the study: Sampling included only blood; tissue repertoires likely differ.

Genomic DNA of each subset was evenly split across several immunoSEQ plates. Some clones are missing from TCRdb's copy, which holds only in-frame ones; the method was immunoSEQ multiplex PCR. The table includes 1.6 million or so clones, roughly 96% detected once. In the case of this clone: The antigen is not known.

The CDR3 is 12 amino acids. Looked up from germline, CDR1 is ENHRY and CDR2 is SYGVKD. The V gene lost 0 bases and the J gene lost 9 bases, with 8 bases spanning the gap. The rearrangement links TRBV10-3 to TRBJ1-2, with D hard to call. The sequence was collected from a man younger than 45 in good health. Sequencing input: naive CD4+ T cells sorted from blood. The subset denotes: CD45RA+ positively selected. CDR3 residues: CAISESPASYTF. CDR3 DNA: TGTGCCATCAGTGAGTCCCCGGCCAGCTACACCTTC.